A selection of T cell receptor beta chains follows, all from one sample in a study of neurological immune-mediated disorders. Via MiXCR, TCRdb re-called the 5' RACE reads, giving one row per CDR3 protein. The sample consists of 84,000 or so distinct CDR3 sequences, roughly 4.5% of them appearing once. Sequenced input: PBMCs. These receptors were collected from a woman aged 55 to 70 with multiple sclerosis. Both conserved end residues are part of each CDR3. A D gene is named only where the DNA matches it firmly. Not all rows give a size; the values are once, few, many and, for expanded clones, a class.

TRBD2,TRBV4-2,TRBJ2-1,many,TGTGCCAGCAGCCTAGCGGGGGGTGGTAATGAGCAGTTCTTC,CASSLAGGGNEQFF
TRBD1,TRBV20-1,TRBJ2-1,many,TGCAGTGCTATCCGGGACAGGGGGATGTACAATGAGCAGTTCTTC,CSAIRDRGMYNEQFF
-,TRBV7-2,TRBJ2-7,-,TGTGCCAGCAGCTCGCAGTACGGGGAGCCCTACGAGCAGTACTTC,CASSSQYGEPYEQYF
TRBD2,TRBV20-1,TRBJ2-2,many,TGCAGTCCCTCCCCTAGCGGGGGGGCCGGGTCGGCCGGGGAGCTGTTTTTT,CSPSPSGGAGSAGELFF
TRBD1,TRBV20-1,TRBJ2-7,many,TGCAGTGCATCCGACAGGGTTGAAGAGCAGTACTTC,CSASDRVEEQYF
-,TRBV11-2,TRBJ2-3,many,TGTGCCAGCAGCTTCGGGACAGATACGCAGTATTTT,CASSFGTDTQYF
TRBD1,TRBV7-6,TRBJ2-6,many,TGTGCCAGCAGCGCAGGGACAGCTGGGGCCAACGTCCTGACTTTC,CASSAGTAGANVLTF
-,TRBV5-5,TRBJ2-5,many,TGTGCCAGCAGTTCTTACCAAGAGACCCAGTACTTC,CASSSYQETQYF
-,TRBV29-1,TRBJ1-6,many,TGCAGCGTCCGGTTGGGGGCTCGTTCACCCCTCCACTTT,CSVRLGARSPLHF
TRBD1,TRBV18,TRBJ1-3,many,TGTGCCAGCTCACAACAGGGGACTCTCGGAAACACCATATATTTT,CASSQQGTLGNTIYF
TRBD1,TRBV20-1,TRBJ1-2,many,TGCAGTGCTCACCCAGGGGGCTATGGCTACACCTTC,CSAHPGGYGYTF
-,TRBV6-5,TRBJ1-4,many,TGTGCCAGCAAGCTTCTAACAACTAATGAAAAACTGTTTTTT,CASKLLTTNEKLFF
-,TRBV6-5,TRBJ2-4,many,TGTGCCAGCAGTTTACTAGGTTCCAAAAACATTCAGTACTTC,CASSLLGSKNIQYF
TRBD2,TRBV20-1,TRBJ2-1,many,TGCAGTGCTAGTTCTAGCGGGGGGTACAATGAGCAGTTCTTC,CSASSSGGYNEQFF
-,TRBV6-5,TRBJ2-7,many,TGTGCCAGCAGTTACGCGGCAGGATTATCCTACGAGCAGTACTTC,CASSYAAGLSYEQYF
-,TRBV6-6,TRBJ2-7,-,TGTGCCAGCAGTTACTCCTCCGGGACACTGGGAGGCGAGCAGTACTTC,CASSYSSGTLGGEQYF
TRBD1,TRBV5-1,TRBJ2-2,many,TGCGCCAGCAGCTCATGGGGGACAGGGAACACCGGGGAGCTGTTTTTT,CASSSWGTGNTGELFF
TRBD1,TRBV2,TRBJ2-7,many,TGTGCCAGCAGCCTACAGGGGAAAGGGTACGAGCAGTACTTC,CASSLQGKGYEQYF
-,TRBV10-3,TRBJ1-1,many,TGTGCCATCACCGAGCAGGGGCTGGGGAACACTGAAGCTTTCTTT,CAITEQGLGNTEAFF
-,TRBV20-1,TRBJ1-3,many,TGCAGTGCTAGTCGGGGTTCCCATGGGTCTGGAAACACCATATATTTT,CSASRGSHGSGNTIYF
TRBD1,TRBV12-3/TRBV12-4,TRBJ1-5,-,TGTGCCAGCAGTTCCCCGACAGGGGAAAGGCAGCCCCAGCATTTT,CASSSPTGERQPQHF
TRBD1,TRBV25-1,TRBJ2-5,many,TGTGCCAGCAATCCTAGACAGGGCCCAGAGACCCAGTACTTC,CASNPRQGPETQYF
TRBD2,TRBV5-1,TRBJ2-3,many,TGCGCCAGCAGCTTGGGGCGACTAGCGGGGGCGGCAGATACGCAGTATTTT,CASSLGRLAGAADTQYF
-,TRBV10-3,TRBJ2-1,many,TGTGCCATCAGCCCTGGGAATGAGCAGTTCTTC,CAISPGNEQFF
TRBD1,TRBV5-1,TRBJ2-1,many,TGCGCCAGCAGCTGGACAGTTACAGGGGGAAATGAGCAGTTCTTC,CASSWTVTGGNEQFF
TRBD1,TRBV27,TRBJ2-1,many,TGTGCCAGCAGTTTAGGACAGGGGGCAGGGCAGTTCTTC,CASSLGQGAGQFF
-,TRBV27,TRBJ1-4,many,TGTGCCAGCAGTTTAAGGCCAGGGACAACTAATGAAAAACTGTTTTTT,CASSLRPGTTNEKLFF
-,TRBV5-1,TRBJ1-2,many,TGCGCCAGCAGCCCATCCGTCGGGGCGCCTAACTATGGCTACACCTTC,CASSPSVGAPNYGYTF
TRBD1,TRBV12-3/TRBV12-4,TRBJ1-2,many,TGTGCCAGCAGCGAAACCGGGACAGGGGCCAGTGGCTACACCTTC,CASSETGTGASGYTF
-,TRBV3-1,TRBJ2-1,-,TGTGCCAGCAGCCAATTTGCTGGGGGCTGCTACAATGAGCAGTTCTTC,CASSQFAGGCYNEQFF
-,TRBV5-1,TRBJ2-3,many,TGCGCCAGCAGCACCGACCTCCTCGCTGGTACGCAGTATTTT,CASSTDLLAGTQYF
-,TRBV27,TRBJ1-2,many,TGTGCCAGCAGTTACCCCCACTACAGCTATGGCTACACCTTC,CASSYPHYSYGYTF
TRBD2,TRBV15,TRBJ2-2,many,TGTGCCACCAGCAGGGGGACTAGCGGGGGGATCGCCGGGGAGCTGTTTTTT,CATSRGTSGGIAGELFF
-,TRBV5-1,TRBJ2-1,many,TGCGCCAGCAGCTTGGACCCAGGGTCCTACAATGAGCAGTTCTTC,CASSLDPGSYNEQFF
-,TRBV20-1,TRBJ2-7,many,TGCAGTGCTAGAGATTCTGCCTACGGGCTCGAGCAGTACTTC,CSARDSAYGLEQYF
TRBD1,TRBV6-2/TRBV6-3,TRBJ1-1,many,TGTGCCAGCACCCAAGGACAGGGGAGCACTGAAGCTTTCTTT,CASTQGQGSTEAFF
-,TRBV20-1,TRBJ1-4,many,TGCAGTGCTAGGGGCAGGGAAGTATGGGGTAATGAAAAACTGTTTTTT,CSARGREVWGNEKLFF
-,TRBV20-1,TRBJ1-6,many,TGCAGTGCTAGTCAGGGCCACAATTCACCCCTCCACTTT,CSASQGHNSPLHF
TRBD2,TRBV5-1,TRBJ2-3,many,TGCGCCAGCAGCTTGGCCGGGAGCGGGGGGGCCTCGGATACGCAGTATTTT,CASSLAGSGGASDTQYF
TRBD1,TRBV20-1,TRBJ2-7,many,TGCAGTGCCCGACAGGGATACGAGCAGTACTTC,CSARQGYEQYF